This T cell receptor (beta chain) was documented in a study of Graves' ophthalmopathy and Graves' hyperthyroidism. The length of the CDR3 is 15 residues. CDR1 SNHLY and CDR2 FYNNEI come from the germline V gene. The germline V and J ends were trimmed by 4 bases and 0 bases, with 13 bases remaining between them. RNA transcripts yielded amplified TCR beta CDR3 regions. The authors performed first-round RT-PCR with HTBI primers and then a second-round multiplex PCR. TCRdb re-called the multiplex PCR reads through MiXCR, storing one row per CDR3 protein. The sample lists 170,000 or so distinct CDR3 sequences, approximately 40% occurring once.

Sequenced sample: peripheral blood. This chain connects TRBV2 to TRBJ2-7; TRBD1 is a possible D gene (6 bases). The sequence came from a man aged 30 to 45 with Graves' ophthalmopathy. CDR3 in amino acids: CASSVVTGLSYEQYF. The CDR3, as DNA: TGTGCCAGCAGTGTGGTGACAGGCCTCTCCTACGAGCAGTACTTC.